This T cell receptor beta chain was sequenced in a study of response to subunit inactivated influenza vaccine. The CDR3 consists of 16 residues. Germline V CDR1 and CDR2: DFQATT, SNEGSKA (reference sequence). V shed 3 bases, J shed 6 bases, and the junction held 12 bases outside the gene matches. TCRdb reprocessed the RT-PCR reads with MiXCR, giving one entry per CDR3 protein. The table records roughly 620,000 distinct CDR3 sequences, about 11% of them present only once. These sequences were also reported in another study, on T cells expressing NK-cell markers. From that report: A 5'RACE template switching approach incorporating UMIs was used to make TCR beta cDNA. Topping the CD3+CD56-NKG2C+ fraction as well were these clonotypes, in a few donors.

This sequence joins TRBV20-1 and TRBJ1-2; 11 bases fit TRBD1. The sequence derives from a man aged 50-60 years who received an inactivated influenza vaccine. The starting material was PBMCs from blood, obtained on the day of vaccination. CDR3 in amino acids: CSASAKGTGGLDGYTF. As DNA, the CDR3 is TGCAGTGCTAGTGCCAAGGGGACAGGGGGACTTGATGGCTACACCTTC.